What follows are 14 T cell receptor beta chains derived from one specimen sequenced in a study of regulatory T cells in long-lasting Graves disease. This sample's time point: newly diagnosed GD, antithyroid drugs for less than 3 months. PBMC-extracted RNA yielded the TCR library. Arm-PCR with iRepertoire HTBI primers amplified the CDR3 regions for these TCR beta libraries. TCRdb re-called the multiplex PCR reads through MiXCR, storing one row per CDR3 protein. This table holds 360,000 or so distinct CDR3 sequences, 15% to 20% found once. The data were also submitted as part of a second study, on T cells in Graves' hyperthyroidism and ophthalmopathy.

This material consisted of peripheral blood mononuclear cells (PBMCs), taken at new diagnosis, from a patient treated with antithyroid drugs. These receptor sequences come from a woman younger than 35 with Graves disease.

This chain connects TRBV3-1 to TRBJ1-3; the D is unclear. Germline CDR1 and CDR2: LGHDT and YNNKEL (reference sequence). This CDR3 comprises 13 residues. V lost 1 base to trimming and J lost 10 bases, with 11 bases between them. The CDR3 region has the DNA TGTGCCAGCAGCCAAGTTACCCCGAGTACCATATATTTT. Protein: CASSQVTPSTIYF.

The chain carries TRBV5-1 and TRBJ2-7, with 7 nucleotides matching TRBD2. Per germline, CDR1 SGHRS and CDR2 YFSETQ. This CDR3 has 17 amino acids. Unmatched junction bases numbered 11, after V lost 0 bases and J lost 2 bases. The CDR3 DNA reads as TGCGCCAGCAGCTTGGGCTGGACTAGAGAGTTCACCTACGAGCAGTACTTC. Its translation: CASSLGWTREFTYEQYF. Together with reference TRBV5-1 and TRBJ2-7, the CDR3 gives the full variable domain: KAGVTQTPRYLIKTRGQQVTLSCSPISGHRSVSWYQQTPGQGLQFLFEYFSETQRNKGNFPGRFSGRQFSNSRSEMNVSTLELGDSALYLCASSLGWTREFTYEQYFGPGTRLTVT.

The genes are TRBV4-2 and TRBJ2-3; no definite D call. Deletions cut 4 bases from V and 3 bases from J, with 11 bases between. The germline gives CDR1 LGHNA, CDR2 YNFKEQ. This CDR3 region has 14 residues. The chain's CDR3 is CASSPPQQTDTQYF. CDR3 DNA: TGTGCCAGCAGCCCACCGCAGCAGACAGATACGCAGTATTTT.

In its sample, this clonotype was seen a few times. This chain joins TRBV9 and TRBJ1-3; D is undetermined. This CDR3 comprises 14 residues. Deletions cut 0 bases from V and 0 bases from J, with 4 bases between. The germline CDR1 and CDR2 sequences are SGDLS and YYNGEE. The CDR3: CASSVDSSGNTIYF. DNA of the CDR3: TGTGCCAGCAGCGTAGACAGCTCTGGAAACACCATATATTTT.

This clonotype was seen many times. The rearrangement links TRBV18 to TRBJ2-2; D may be TRBD1 (6 bases). Germline lookup yields CDR1 KGHSH and CDR2 LQKENI. This CDR3 is 16 amino acids long. Trimming stripped 2 bases from V and 5 bases from J, with 15 bases between. As DNA, the CDR3 is TGTGCCAGCTCACCAGGGGGCCTGAGAAGTACCGGGGAGCTGTTTTTT. Protein: CASSPGGLRSTGELFF.

This clonotype was observed at least ten times. The chain uses TRBV11-2 and TRBJ2-7; D remains ambiguous. This CDR3 region has 13 residues. Between the trimmed V and J ends, which lost 4 bases and 3 bases, there was a span of 10 bases. CDR1 and CDR2 from the germline V gene are SGHAT and FQNNGV. CDR3 protein: CASSYGPLYEQYF. CDR3 coding DNA: TGTGCCAGCAGCTATGGACCGCTCTACGAGCAGTACTTC.

The chain couples TRBV6-4 to TRBJ1-3, with D perhaps matching TRBD1 (6 bases). Trimming removed 7 bases at V and 3 bases at J, with 16 bases between. Germline values: CDR1 MRHNA, CDR2 SNTAGT. The CDR3 extends over 15 amino acids. CDR3 amino acids: CASTATGTLGNTIYF. The DNA for the CDR3 is TGTGCCAGCACCGCTACAGGGACTCTTGGAAACACCATATATTTT.

This clonotype was counted ten times or more. V and J are TRBV20-1 and TRBJ2-7; perhaps TRBD1 as D (6 bases). In germline, CDR1 is DFQATT, CDR2 SNEGSKA (reference sequence). V shed 3 bases and J shed 6 bases, with 15 bases lying between them. The CDR3 spans 13 residues. DNA for the CDR3: TGCAGTGCTAGGGGGGCGGCTCGCTCCGAGCAGTACTTC. This translates into CSARGAARSEQYF.

This clonotype has a single count. V usage is TRBV20-1 and J usage is TRBJ1-6; 7 nucleotides match TRBD1. CDR3 length: 14 residues. The trim removed 6 bases at V and 8 bases at J, leaving 10 bases unmatched. Germline CDR1 DFQATT, CDR2 SNEGSKA (reference sequence). The CDR3 is CSAQTGREYSPLHF. DNA of the CDR3: TGCAGTGCCCAGACAGGGCGGGAATATTCACCCCTCCACTTT.

V usage is TRBV30 and J usage is TRBJ2-2; D is uncertain. Germline V gives CDR1 GTSNPN, CDR2 SVGIG (reference sequence). The V and J ends lost 8 bases and 6 bases respectively, with 16 bases between them. The CDR3 loop spans 13 amino acids. The CDR3 bases are TGTGCCCGCAGCCTTGTGATGGCCGGGGAGCTGTTTTTT. Protein product: CARSLVMAGELFF.

Many counts were recorded for this clonotype. The rearrangement uses TRBV2 and TRBJ1-1; 8 bases are a match to TRBD1. The CDR3 contains 13 residues. V trimming: 9 bases; J trimming: 4 bases; junction bases outside the gene matches: 7. Germline-derived CDR1 and CDR2 are SNHLY and FYNNEI. The CDR3 DNA reads TGTGCCAGACCGGGACAGGAGGTCACTGAAGCTTTCTTT. The encoded protein is CARPGQEVTEAFF.

Turning to this clonotype: One base away lies a much larger clone, so this may be a sequencing read error. The chain carries TRBV12-3 or TRBV12-4 and TRBJ1-2, with 8 bases fitting TRBD1. The length of the CDR3 is 14 residues. The CDR3 spells CAGSFDRGNYGYTF. Written as DNA, the CDR3 is TGTGCCGGCAGTTTTGACAGGGGTAACTATGGCTACACCTTC.

Only a few counts were recorded for this clonotype. Being one base from a much bigger clone, this may be a read error. The chain couples TRBV3-1 to TRBJ2-2; 9 nucleotides agree with TRBD1. CDR3 size: 16 residues. Germline V gives CDR1 LGHDT, CDR2 YNNKEL (reference sequence). The trim removed 1 base at V and 3 bases at J, leaving 3 bases unmatched. The CDR3 spells CASSQARTGDTGELFF. CDR3 DNA sequence: TGTGCCAGCAGCCAAGCCAGGACAGGGGACACCGGGGAGCTGTTTTTT.

This clonotype was detected ten times or more. V is TRBV12-3 or TRBV12-4 and J is TRBJ1-1; D perhaps matches TRBD1 (6 bases). The CDR3 runs 15 residues. V was shortened by 2 bases and J by 2 bases, with 12 bases between the two germline ends. The CDR3 loop is CASSLRDIPNTEAFF. DNA of the CDR3: TGTGCCAGCAGTTTAAGGGACATTCCAAACACTGAAGCTTTCTTT.